This T cell receptor (beta chain) was captured by sequencing in a study of cytomegalovirus exposure and HLA in healthy donors. Repertoires were generated with immunoSEQ multiplex PCR, while TCRdb's copy carries only in-frame clones and drops some. The sample records 21,000 or so clones, approximately 97% being singletons. Comments on this clone: The antigen is not known.

Study results and limitations: The study found most TCR sequences rare, yet found some public TCRs in many donors.

In germline, CDR1 is SEHNR, CDR2 FQNEAQ (reference sequence). J lost 5 bases, V lost 3 bases, and 3 bases had no gene match. This CDR3 region has 13 residues. This TCR came from a man aged 25 to 40 in good health and CMV-seropositive. The V and J genes are TRBV7-9 and TRBJ1-2; 7 nucleotides align to TRBD1. The sample comprised PBMCs. CDR3: CASSLGQSYGYTF. CDR3 nucleotides: TGTGCCAGCAGCTTGGGACAGTCGTATGGCTACACCTTC. Filled out from reference TRBV7-9 and TRBJ1-2, the complete variable domain reads DTGVSQNPRHKITKRGQNVTFRCDPISEHNRLYWYRQTLGQGPEFLTYFQNEAQLEKSRLLSDRFSAERPKGSFSTLEIQRTEQGDSAMYLCASSLGQSYGYTFGSGTRLTVV.